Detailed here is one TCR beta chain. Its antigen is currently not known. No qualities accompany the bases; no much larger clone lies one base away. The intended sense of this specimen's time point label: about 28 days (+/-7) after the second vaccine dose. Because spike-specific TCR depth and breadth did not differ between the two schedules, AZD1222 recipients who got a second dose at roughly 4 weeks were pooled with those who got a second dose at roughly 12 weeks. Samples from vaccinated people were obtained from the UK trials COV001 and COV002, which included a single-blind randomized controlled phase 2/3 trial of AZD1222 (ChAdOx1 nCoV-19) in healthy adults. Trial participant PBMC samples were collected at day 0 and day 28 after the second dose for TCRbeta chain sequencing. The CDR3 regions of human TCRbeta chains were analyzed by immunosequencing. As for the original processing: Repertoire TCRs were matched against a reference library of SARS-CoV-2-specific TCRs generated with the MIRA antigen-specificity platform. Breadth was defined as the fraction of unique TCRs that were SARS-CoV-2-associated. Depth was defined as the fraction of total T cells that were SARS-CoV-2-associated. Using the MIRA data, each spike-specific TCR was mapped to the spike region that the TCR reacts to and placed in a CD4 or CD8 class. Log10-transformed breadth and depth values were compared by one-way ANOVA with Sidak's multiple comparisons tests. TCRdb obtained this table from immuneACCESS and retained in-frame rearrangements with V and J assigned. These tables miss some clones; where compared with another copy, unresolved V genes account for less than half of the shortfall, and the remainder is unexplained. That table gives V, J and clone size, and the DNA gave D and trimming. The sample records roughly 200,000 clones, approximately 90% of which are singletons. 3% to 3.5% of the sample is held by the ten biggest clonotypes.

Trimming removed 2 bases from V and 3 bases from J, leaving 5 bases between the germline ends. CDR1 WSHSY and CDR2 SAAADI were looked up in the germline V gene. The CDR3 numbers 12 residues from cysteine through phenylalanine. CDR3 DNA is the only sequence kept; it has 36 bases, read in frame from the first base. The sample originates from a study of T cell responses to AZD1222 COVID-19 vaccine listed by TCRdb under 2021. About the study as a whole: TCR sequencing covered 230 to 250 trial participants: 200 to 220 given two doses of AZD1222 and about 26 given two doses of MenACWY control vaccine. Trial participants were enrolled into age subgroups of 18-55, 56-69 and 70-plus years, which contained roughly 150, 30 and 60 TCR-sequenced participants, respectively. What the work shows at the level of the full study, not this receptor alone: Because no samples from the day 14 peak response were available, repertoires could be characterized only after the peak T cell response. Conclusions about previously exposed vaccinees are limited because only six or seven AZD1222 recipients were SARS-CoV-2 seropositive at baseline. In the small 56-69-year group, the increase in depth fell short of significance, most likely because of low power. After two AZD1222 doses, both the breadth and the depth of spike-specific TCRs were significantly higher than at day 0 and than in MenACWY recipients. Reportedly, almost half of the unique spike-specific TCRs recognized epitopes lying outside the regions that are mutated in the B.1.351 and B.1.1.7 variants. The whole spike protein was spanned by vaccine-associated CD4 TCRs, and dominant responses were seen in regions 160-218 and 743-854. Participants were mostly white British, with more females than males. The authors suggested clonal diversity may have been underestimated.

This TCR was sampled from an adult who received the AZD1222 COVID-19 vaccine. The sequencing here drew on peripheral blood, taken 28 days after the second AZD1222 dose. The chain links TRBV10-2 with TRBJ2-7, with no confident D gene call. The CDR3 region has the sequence CASSEVGYEQYF. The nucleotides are TGCGCCAGCAGTGAGGTAGGCTACGAGCAGTACTTC.